The clone carrying this TCR beta chain appeared many times. Its antigen remains unidentified. The J segment lost 11 bases and the V segment lost 0 bases, leaving 9 bases of the junction unmatched. Germline values: CDR1 LGHNA, CDR2 YSLEER. This CDR3 is built from 15 residues. This sample is drawn from a study of breast tumors, draining lymph nodes, adjacent tissues. Axillary draining lymph nodes of breast cancer patients supplied the node samples. TCRdb analysed the multiplex PCR reads with MiXCR anew, one entry per CDR3 protein. The table has approximately 89,000 distinct CDR3 sequences, around 30% seen once. Notes on the study in general: Tumor and nontumor repertoires were significantly more similar in luminal-like than in basal-like breast cancer. That most tumor T cells come from lymph nodes remained unproven.

The TCR comes from a female donor with breast cancer. Some clones in this sample may be carry-over from other donors' samples. The gene calls are TRBV4-3 and TRBJ2-4; 8 bases are a match to TRBD1. Sequences were obtained from axillary lymph node tissue. The CDR3 region has the DNA TGCGCCAGCAGCCAAGATCGAACAGGGGGTAGAGTTCAGTACTTC. It encodes CASSQDRTGGRVQYF.